This TCR beta chain was observed in a study of PD-1 blockade in classical Hodgkin lymphoma. The study's findings and limits: Patients starting nivolumab under 1 year after ASCT were excluded. Complete responders showed a baseline diversity that resembled the diversity of newly diagnosed patients. The study found that TCR diversity rose significantly by C4D1 in CD4+ but not CD8+ cells.

With no exception, relapse followed autologous stem cell transplantation in all patients, and brentuximab vedotin exposure varied. V was trimmed by 6 bases and J by 5 bases, leaving 9 bases between them. The CDR3 length is 12 residues. Comments on this clone: Its specificity is not known.

This table comes from immunoSEQ multiplex PCR, and its TCRdb copy is limited to in-frame clones, with some not included. The repertoire consists of approximately 10,000 clones, with 70% to 90% occurring once and the leading ten covering under 40%. Sequences were derived from peripheral blood mononuclear cells (PBMCs), sampled at baseline. The receptor was isolated from a human donor with classical Hodgkin lymphoma. The rearrangement joins TRBV6-7 to TRBJ2-3, with unresolved D. Being an ORF, TRBV6-7 has a function that is uncertain. For the CDR3, the DNA is TGTGCCAGCAGACCGCCAAAAGATACGCAGTATTTT. This encodes CASRPPKDTQYF.